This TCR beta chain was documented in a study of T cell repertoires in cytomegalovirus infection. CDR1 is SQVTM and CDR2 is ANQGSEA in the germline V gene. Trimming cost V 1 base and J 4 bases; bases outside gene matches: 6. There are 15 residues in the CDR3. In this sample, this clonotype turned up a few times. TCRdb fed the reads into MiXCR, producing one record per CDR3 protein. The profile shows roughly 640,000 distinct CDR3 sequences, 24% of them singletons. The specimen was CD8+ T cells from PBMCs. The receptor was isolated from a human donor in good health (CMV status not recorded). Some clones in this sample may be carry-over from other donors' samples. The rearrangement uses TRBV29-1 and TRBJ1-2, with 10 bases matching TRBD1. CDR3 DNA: TGCAGCGTTGAAGGTGGACAGGGGGGTTTCTATGGCTACACCTTC. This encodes CSVEGGQGGFYGYTF.